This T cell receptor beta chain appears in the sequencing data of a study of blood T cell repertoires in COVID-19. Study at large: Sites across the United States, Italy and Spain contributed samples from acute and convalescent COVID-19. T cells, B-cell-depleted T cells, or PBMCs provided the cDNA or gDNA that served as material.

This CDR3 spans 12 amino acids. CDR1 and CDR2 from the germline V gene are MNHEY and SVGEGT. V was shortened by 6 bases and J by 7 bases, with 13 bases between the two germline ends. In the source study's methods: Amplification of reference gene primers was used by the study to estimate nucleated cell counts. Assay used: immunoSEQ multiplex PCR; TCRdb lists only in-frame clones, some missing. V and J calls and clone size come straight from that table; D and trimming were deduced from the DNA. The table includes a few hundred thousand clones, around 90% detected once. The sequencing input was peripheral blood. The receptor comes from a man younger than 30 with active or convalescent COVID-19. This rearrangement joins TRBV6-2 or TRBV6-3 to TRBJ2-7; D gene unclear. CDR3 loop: CASSRDRWEQYF. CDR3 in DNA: TGTGCCAGCAGCCGAGATCGGTGGGAGCAGTACTTC.